This T cell receptor beta chain was recorded in a study of blood T cell repertoires in COVID-19. Study summary: The samples span acute and convalescent COVID-19 from the United States, Italy and Spain.

This clone was observed a handful of times. Libraries were prepared by immunoSEQ multiplex PCR; TCRdb keeps only in-frame clonotypes and omits some of them. Among a few hundred thousand clones listed, 65% to 90% were seen once. V was trimmed by 0 bases and J by 3 bases, leaving 12 bases between them. The length of the CDR3 is 15 residues. The V gene's germline CDR1 is SGHRS and CDR2 YFSETQ. The sample consisted of PBMCs or T cells enriched from blood (not recorded which). The sequence was collected from a woman aged 40 to 50 with acute COVID-19. The V and J genes are TRBV5-1 and TRBJ1-2, with D unresolved. The CDR3 loop reads CASSLGGVGDYGYTF. CDR3 DNA sequence: TGCGCCAGCAGCTTGGGGGGAGTAGGAGACTATGGCTACACCTTC.